This T cell receptor (beta chain) came from a study of T-cell memory formation after mild COVID-19 (TCRdb year 2021). In terms of the full investigation: TCR sequence clusters from the two donors were found to be largely donor specific. In two donors, T-cell clones that expanded and contracted after mild COVID-19 were followed by sequencing TCRalpha and TCRbeta repertoires longitudinally. Two young, previously healthy adult volunteers made up the cohort, one male and one female.

Ficoll-Paque density gradient centrifugation was the method used to isolate PBMCs. CDR1 SGHTA and CDR2 FQGNSA were looked up in the germline V gene. There are 14 amino acids in the CDR3, from cysteine to phenylalanine inclusive. Only the CDR3 region is kept as DNA, spanning 42 bases read in frame from base 1. Trimming takes 4 bases off V and 6 bases off J; junction bases not matched to a gene: 8. Sequencing used an Illumina NovaSeq 6000. Using 5'RACE with constant-segment primers, TCRalpha and TCRbeta cDNA libraries were constructed, with sample barcodes and unique molecular identifiers added in the process. RNA was extracted from every sample with Trizol reagent. Library amplification was performed in two PCR steps, and a second sample barcode and Illumina TruSeq adapters were introduced in the second step. Sequencing of libraries was performed on an Illumina NovaSeq with 2 x 150 bp paired-end reads. Per the original workflow: Reads were demultiplexed and collapsed into UMI-guided consensus sequences with migec v1.2.7. With mixcr v2.1.11, UMI consensuses were aligned to TRA and TRB V and J templates and assembled into clonotypes. A clonotype was counted as expanded or contracted only when both edgeR and NoisET called the clonotype significant, with the noise models trained on biological replicates. For edgeR calls, the thresholds were a false discovery rate-adjusted p below 0.01 and a log2 fold-change of 1. As an exploratory analysis of dynamics, max-normalized trajectories of the 1000 most abundant clonotypes were examined by PCA with hierarchical clustering. Separately sequenced CD4+ and CD8+ repertoires were used to assign the CD4 or CD8 phenotype of responding clones. TCRdb trimmed public reads at Q25 via fastp, called clones via MiXCR and kept in-frame beta chains. Under each unique CDR3 protein, matching rows form one entry showing the most common genes and DNA. These V and J calls originate from TCRdb's pipeline instead of the authors' own analysis. This sample lists 200,000 to 250,000 distinct CDR3 sequences; roughly 15% were detected once. The ten biggest clones cover 3.5% of the sample.

This clonotype was found once. What this receptor recognizes is not known. No base quality values were provided; no much bigger clone lies one nucleotide off. Evidence from one read is weak. Study-wide findings and limitations: SARS-CoV-2 specificity of the second-wave clones peaking on day 37 was not confirmed. Some responding clones were detected in pre-infection memory, which suggested that pre-existing cross-reactive memory T cells had joined the SARS-CoV-2 response. The study included only a couple of mild cases, and larger cohorts that include severe cases with pre-infection samples were judged to be necessary. Clones contracting from day 15 to 85 had balanced CD4/CD8 phenotypes, while a second wave expanding from day 15 to 37 was biased towards CD4+. Contracting CD4+ clones were located mainly in the CM and EM memory subsets, whereas CD8+ clones were found to be enriched in EMRA.

The origin of this receptor is a man aged 18-30 years who had mild COVID-19 (a few samples of this study predate the infection). The sample titles of this study are shuffled in the database, so cell type and time point are left out; the donor was told from shared clones. The chain employs TRBV7-2 and TRBJ2-5; TRBD2 agrees with 7 junctional bases. Sequencing input: PBMCs or a T cell subset sorted from them (not recorded which). The DNA reads as follows: TGTGCCAGCAGCTCAGCGGGGATCGTCAAGACCCAGTACTTC. Translated, this is CASSSAGIVKTQYF.